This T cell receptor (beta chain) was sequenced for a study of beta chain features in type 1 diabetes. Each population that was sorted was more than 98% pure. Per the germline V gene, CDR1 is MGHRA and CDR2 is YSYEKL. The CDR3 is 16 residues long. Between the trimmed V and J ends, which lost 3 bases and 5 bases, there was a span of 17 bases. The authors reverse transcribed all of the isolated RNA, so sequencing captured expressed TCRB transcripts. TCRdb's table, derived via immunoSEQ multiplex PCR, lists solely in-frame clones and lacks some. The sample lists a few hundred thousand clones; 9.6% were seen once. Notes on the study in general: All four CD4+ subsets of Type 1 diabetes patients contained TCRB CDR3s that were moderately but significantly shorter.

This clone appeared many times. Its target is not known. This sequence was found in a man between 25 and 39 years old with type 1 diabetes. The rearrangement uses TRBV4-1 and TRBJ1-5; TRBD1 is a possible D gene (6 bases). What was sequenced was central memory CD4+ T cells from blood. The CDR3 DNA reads TGCGCCAGCAGCCACCCGCCCCCCAGGGGCCATCAGCCCCAGCATTTT. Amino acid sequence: CASSHPPPRGHQPQHF.